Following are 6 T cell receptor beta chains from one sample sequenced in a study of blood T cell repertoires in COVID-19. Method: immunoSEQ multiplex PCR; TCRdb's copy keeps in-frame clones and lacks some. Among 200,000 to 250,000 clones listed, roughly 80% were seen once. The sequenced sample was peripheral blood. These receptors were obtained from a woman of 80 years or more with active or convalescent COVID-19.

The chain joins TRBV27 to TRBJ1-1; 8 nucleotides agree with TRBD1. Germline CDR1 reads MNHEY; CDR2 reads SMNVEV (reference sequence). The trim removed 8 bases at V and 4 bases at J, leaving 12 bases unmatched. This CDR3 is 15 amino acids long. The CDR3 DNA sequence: TGTGCCAGCTGTTGGAGGGCAGGGGGCTGCACTGAAGCTTTCTTT. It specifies CASCWRAGGCTEAFF.

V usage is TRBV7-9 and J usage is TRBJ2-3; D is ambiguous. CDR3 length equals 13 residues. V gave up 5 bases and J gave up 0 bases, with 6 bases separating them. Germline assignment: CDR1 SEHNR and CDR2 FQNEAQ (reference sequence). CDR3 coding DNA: TGTGCCAGCAGCCCCGGGAGCACAGATACGCAGTATTTT. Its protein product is CASSPGSTDTQYF.

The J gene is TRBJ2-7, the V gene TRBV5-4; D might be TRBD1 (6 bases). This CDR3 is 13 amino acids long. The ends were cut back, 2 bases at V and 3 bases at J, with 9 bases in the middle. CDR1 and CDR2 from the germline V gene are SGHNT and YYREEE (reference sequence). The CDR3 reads CASSFTQGYEQYF. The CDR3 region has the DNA TGTGCCAGCAGCTTTACACAGGGCTACGAGCAGTACTTC.

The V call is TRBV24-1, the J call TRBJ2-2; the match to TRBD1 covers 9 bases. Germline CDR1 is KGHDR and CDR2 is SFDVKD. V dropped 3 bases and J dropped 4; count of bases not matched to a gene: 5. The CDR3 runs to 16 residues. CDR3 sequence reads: CATSDPGTGITGELFF. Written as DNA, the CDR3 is TGTGCCACCAGTGATCCCGGGACAGGGATCACCGGGGAGCTGTTTTTT.

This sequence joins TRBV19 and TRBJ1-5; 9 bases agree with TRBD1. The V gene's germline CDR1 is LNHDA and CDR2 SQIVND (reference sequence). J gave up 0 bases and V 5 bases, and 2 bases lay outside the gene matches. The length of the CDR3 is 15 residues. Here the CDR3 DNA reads TGTGCCAGTAGTCGGACAGGGGTTAGCAATCAGCCCCAGCATTTT. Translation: CASSRTGVSNQPQHF.

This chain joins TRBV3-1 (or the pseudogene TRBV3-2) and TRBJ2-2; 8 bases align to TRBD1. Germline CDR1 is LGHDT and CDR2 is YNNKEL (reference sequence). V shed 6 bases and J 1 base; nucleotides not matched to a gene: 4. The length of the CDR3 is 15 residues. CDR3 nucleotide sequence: TGTGCCAGCAGGTCGGGACAGGTGAACACCGGGGAGCTGTTTTTT. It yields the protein CASRSGQVNTGELFF.